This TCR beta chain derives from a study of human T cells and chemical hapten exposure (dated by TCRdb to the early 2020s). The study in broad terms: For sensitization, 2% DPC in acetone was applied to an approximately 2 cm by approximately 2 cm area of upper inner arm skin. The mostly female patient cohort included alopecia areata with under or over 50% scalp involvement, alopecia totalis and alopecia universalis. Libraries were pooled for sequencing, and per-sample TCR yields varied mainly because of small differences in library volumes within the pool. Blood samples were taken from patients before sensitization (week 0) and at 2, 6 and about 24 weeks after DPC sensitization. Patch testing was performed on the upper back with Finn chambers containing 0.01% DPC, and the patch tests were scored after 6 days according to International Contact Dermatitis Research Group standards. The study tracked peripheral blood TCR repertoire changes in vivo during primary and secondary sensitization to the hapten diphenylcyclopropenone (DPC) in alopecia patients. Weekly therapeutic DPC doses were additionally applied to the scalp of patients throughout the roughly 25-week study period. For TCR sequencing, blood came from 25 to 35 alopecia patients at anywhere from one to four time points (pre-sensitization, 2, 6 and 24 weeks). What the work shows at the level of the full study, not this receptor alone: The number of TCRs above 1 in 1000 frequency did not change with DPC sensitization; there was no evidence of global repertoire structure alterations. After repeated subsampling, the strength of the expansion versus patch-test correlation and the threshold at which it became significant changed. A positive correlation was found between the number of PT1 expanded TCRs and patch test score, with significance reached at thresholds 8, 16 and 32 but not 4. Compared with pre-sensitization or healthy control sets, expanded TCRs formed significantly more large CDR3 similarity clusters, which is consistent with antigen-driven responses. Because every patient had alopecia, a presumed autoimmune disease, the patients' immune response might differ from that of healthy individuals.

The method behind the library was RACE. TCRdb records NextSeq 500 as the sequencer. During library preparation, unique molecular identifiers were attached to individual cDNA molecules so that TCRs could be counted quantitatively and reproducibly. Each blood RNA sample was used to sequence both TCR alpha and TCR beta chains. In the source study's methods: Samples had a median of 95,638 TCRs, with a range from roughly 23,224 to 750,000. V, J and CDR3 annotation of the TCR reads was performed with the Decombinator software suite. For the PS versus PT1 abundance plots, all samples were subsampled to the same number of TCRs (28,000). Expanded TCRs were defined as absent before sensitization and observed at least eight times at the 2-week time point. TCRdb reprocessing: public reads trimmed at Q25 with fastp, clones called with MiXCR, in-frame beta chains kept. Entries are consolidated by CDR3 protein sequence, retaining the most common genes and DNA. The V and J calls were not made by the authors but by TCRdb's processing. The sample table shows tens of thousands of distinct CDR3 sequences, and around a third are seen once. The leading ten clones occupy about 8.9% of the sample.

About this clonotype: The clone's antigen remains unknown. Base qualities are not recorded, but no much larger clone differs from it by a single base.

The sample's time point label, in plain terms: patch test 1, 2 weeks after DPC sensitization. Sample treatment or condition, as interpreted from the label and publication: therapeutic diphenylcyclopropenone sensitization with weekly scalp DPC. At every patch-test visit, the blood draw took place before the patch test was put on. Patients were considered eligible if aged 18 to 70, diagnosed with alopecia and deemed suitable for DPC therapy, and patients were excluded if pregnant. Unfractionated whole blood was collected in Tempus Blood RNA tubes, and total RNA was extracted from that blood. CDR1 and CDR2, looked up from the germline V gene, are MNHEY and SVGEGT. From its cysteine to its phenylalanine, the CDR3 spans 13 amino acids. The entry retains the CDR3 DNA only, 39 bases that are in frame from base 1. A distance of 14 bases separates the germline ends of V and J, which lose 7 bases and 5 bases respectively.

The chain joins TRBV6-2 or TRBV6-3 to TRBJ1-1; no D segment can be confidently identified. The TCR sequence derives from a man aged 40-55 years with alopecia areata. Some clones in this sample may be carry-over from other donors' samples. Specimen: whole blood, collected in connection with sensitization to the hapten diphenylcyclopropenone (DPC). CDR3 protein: CASTLWGVTEAFF. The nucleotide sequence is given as TGTGCCAGCACCTTGTGGGGAGTGACTGAAGCTTTCTTT.